The present T cell receptor (beta chain) was sequenced within a study of blood T cell repertoires in COVID-19 (TCRdb year 2020). With regard to the full study: Collaborator samples came from the United States, Italy and Spain and covered acute and convalescent phases of COVID-19. The material from the prospective study consisted of cDNA or gDNA derived from T cells, B-cell-depleted T cells, or PBMCs. The repertoires were released in a freely available public database meant as a resource for research on the immune response to SARS-CoV-2. Where available, HLA class I and class II types were taken from metadata supplied by the sample provider and were not determined by assay-based typing. A de-identified subject ID, COVID-19 status, age in years and sex were almost always included in the sample metadata. Samples were obtained from the ongoing ImmuneRACE study (first 160 participants) and from 1,254 subjects provided by 6 global collaborators. Subjects who had been exposed to COVID-19, were actively infected with it, or had recovered from it provided the deeply sampled blood TCRbeta repertoires that made up the dataset.

Study-wide findings and limitations: The amount of clinical and demographic metadata varied by source and participant and was provided uncurated.

TCRbeta CDR3 regions were amplified from genomic DNA using the immunoSEQ Assay, a bias-controlled multiplex PCR. The authors' analysis ran thus. The number of nucleated cells in each sample was estimated from the amplification of reference gene primers within the assay. To quantify the absolute abundance of each unique TCRbeta CDR3 rearrangement, sequence reads were collapsed and filtered. For each sample, productive Simpson clonality was calculated as the square root of Simpson's diversity index over productive rearrangements. Held by TCRdb, this immuneACCESS table contains in-frame sequences only and omits some clones. Under half of the omission traces to an unresolved V gene where checked; the cause of the rest is unknown. D and trimming come from the DNA, and the V and J calls and clone size come from that table. The sample data list over 350,000 clones, and around 90% of these were observed just once. About 1.2% of the sample belongs to the ten largest clones.

Participants in the prospective study were enrolled through a virtual design, were aged roughly 18 to 100 years, and lived in approximately 24 United States geographic areas. In the prospective study, cohorts were assigned on the basis of participant-reported clinical history obtained from a screening survey and a study questionnaire. ImmuneRACE Cohort 3 recovered participants were defined by two consecutive negative NP/OP PCR tests, healthcare professional clearance, or symptom resolution. In the prospective study, whole blood, serum and a nasopharyngeal or oropharyngeal swab were collected from each participant by mobile phlebotomists. Prospective study participants could optionally give additional blood draws and questionnaires over an approximately 2-month period. Prospective study blood samples were shipped either frozen or at room temperature before DNA extraction. With regard to this clone: Its specific antigen is unknown. There are no base qualities to consult, and no much larger clone falls within one base.

The germline V gene gives CDR1 as SGHTA and CDR2 as FQGNSA. The junction carries 10 bases between V and J, which are trimmed by 3 bases and 5 bases respectively. Including cysteine and phenylalanine, the CDR3 has 14 amino acids. Only the CDR3 DNA is retained, 42 bases long and in frame from the first base. This chain is built from TRBV7-2 and TRBJ1-4; possibly the D gene is TRBD1, per 5 matching bases. The TCR comes from a woman in her late teens or twenties who had recovered from COVID-19. Material for sequencing was PBMCs or T cells enriched from blood (not recorded which). The CDR3 in this case is CASSFGAGNEKLFF. The base sequence is TGTGCCAGCAGCTTTGGGGCAGGGAATGAAAAACTGTTTTTT. Outside the CDR3, residues come from the reference TRBV7-2 and TRBJ1-4 proteins, so the full variable domain is: GAGVSQSPSNKVTEKGKDVELRCDPISGHTALYWYRQSLGQGLEFLIYFQGNSAPDKSGLPSDRFSAERTGGSVSTLTIQRTQQEDSAVYLCASSFGAGNEKLFFGSGTQLSVL.